This T cell receptor (beta chain) was sequenced for a study of shared clonotypes between healthy human individuals. For the study at large: Three plates each covered CD4 naive and memory; CD8 naive two, CD8 memory one. Broader study findings: Memory subsets generally showed smaller estimated richness than naive subsets did.

For this clone: No antigen is known for it.

CD45RA+ naive and CD45RA-negative memory subsets were separated from CD4+ cells. Only in-frame clones appear in the TCRdb table, and some are missing; sequencing was by immunoSEQ multiplex PCR. The sample has about 2.4 million clones; roughly 92% are singletons. J was trimmed by 4 bases and V by 2 bases; bases with no gene match: 2. This CDR3 contains 14 residues. Germline V gene sequence: CDR1 MGHRA, CDR2 YSYEKL. Input material: naive CD4+ T cells sorted from blood. Subset here: CD45RA+ positively selected. V is TRBV4-1 and J is TRBJ2-1; TRBD1 agrees at 7 bases. The source of this sequence is a young man in good health. The CDR3, as DNA: TGCGCCAGCAGCCAACCACAGGGGTACAATGAGCAGTTCTTC. Its protein is CASSQPQGYNEQFF.